The sample holds a few counts of the clone carrying this TCR beta chain. This sample is drawn from a study of cytomegalovirus exposure and HLA in healthy donors. The germline CDR1 and CDR2 sequences are SGHVS and FQNEAQ. Trimming took 2 bases from V and 8 from J, leaving 7 bases between them. The length of the CDR3 is 12 residues. 60 Vbeta and 13 Jbeta primers were used in PCR. Sequencing was performed with immunoSEQ multiplex PCR; in TCRdb, only in-frame clones are kept and a portion is missing. The sample includes approximately 100,000 clones, roughly 70% seen only once; the top ten take about 2.5%.

Sequencing was done on a sample of PBMCs. The gene calls are TRBV7-8 and TRBJ1-5; D uncertain. This TCR was recovered from a man aged 50 or older in good health and CMV-seronegative. In nucleotides, the CDR3 is TGTGCCAGCAGCTTATTTTCTGAGCCCCAGCATTTT. Its translation is CASSLFSEPQHF.